This T cell receptor beta chain was observed in a study of identical twins. A word on this clonotype: Antigen unknown.

The V gene's germline CDR1 is MGHDK and CDR2 SYGVNS. The CDR3 contains 15 residues. Trimming removed 3 bases at V and 4 bases at J, with 15 bases between. TCRdb analysed the 5' RACE reads with MiXCR anew, one entry per CDR3 protein. The sample carries about 430,000 distinct CDR3 sequences, 18% recorded once. Study-wide findings and caveats: Model-predicted out-of-frame TCR alpha sharing fell below observed values in monozygotic twins. Partly confounded zero-insertion analyses could result from invariant MAIT and iNKT cells.

All donors comprised healthy Caucasians. The TCR originated in a man between 45 and 60 years old in good health. This rearrangement joins TRBV25-1 to TRBJ2-5; D may be TRBD1 or TRBD2 (5 bases each). The sequenced sample consisted of naive T cells sorted from blood. The CDR3 reads CASSERGAGSETQYF. CDR3 sequence (DNA): TGTGCCAGCAGTGAGAGGGGCGCAGGGTCAGAGACCCAGTACTTC.